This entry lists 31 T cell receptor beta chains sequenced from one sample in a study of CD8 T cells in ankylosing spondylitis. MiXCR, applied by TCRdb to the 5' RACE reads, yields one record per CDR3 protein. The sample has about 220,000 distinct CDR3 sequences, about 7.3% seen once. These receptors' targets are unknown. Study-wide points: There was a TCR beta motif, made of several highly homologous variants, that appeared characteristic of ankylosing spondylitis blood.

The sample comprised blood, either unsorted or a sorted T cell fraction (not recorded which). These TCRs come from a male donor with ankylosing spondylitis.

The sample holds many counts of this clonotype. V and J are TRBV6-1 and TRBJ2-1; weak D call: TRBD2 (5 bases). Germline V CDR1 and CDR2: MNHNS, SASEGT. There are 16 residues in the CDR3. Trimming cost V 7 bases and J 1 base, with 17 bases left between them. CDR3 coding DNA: TGTGCCAGCATCGATCGGGGAACTGGATCCTACAATGAGCAGTTCTTC. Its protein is CASIDRGTGSYNEQFF.

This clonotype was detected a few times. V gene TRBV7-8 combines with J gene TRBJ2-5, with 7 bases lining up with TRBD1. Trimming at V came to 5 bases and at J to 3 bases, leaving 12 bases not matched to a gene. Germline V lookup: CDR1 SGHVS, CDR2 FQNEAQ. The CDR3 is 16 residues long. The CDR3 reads CASSPGLVGGKETQYF. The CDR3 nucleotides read TGTGCCAGCAGCCCCGGGTTGGTAGGGGGCAAAGAGACCCAGTACTTC.

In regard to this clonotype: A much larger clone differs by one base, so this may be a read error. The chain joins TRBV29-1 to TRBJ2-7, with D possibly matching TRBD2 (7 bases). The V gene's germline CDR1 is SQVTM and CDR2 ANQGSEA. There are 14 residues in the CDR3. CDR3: CSVRGGQRSYEKYF. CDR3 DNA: TGCAGCGTTAGGGGGGGGCAGCGATCCTACGAGAAGTACTTC.

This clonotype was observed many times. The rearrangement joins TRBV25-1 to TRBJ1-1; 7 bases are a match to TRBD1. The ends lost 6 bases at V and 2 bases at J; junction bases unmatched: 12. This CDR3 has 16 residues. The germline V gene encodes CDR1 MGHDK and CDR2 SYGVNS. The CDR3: CASRGRDSTFNTEAFF. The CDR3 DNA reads TGTGCCAGCAGGGGTCGGGACAGCACCTTTAACACTGAAGCTTTCTTT.

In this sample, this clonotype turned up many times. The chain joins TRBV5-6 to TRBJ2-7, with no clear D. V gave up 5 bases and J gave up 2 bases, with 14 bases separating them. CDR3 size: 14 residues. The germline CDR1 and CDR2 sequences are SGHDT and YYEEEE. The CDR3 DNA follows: TGTGCCAGCAGACGTGGACGGAGCCCCTACGAGCAGTACTTC. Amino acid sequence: CASRRGRSPYEQYF.

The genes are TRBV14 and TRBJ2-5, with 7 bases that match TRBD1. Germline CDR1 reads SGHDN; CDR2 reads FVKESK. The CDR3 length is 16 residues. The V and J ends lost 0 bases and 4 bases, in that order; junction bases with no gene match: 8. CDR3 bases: TGTGCCAGCAGCCAAGATAACAGGGGATTGCGAGAGACCCAGTACTTC. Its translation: CASSQDNRGLRETQYF.

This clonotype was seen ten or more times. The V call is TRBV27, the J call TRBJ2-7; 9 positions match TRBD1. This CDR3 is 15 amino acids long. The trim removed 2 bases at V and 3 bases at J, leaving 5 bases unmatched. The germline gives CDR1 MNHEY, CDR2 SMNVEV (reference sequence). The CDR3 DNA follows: TGTGCCAGCAGTTTAGGGACAGGGTTTAACTACGAGCAGTACTTC. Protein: CASSLGTGFNYEQYF.

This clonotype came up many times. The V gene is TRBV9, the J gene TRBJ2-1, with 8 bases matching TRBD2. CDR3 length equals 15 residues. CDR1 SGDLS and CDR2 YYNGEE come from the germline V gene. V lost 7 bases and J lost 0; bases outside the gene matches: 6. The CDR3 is CASGLGTSSYNEQFF. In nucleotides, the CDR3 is TGTGCCAGCGGCCTCGGGACTAGCTCCTACAATGAGCAGTTCTTC.

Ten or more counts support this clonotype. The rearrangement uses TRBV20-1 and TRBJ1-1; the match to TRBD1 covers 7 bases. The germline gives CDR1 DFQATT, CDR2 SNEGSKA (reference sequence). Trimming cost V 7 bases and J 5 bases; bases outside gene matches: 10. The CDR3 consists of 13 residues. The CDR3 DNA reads TGCAGTGTGGGCAGGGGGGATAGGACTGAAGCTTTCTTT. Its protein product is CSVGRGDRTEAFF.

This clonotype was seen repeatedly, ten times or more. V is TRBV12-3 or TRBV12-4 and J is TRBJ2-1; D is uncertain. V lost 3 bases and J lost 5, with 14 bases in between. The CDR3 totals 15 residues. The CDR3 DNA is TGTGCCAGCAGTTTGTCTCTCCCGGCCCACAATGAGCAGTTCTTC. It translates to CASSLSLPAHNEQFF.

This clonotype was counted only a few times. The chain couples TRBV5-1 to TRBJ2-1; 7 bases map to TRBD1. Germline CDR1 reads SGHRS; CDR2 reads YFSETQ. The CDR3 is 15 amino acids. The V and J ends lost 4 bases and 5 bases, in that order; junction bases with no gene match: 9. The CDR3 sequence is CASSERLQGDNEQFF. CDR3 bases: TGCGCCAGCAGCGAAAGGTTGCAGGGGGACAATGAGCAGTTCTTC.

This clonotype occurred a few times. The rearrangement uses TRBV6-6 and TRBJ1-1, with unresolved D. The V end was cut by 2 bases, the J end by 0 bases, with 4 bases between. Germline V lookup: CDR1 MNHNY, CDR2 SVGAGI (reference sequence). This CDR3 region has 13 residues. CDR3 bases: TGTGCCAGCAGTTACAATATGAACACTGAAGCTTTCTTT. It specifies CASSYNMNTEAFF.

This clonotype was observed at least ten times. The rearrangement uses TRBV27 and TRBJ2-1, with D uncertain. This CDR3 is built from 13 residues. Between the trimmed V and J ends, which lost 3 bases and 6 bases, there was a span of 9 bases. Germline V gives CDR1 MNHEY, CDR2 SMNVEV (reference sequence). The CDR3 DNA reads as TGTGCCAGCAGTTTTGGGCCGGGCAATGAGCAGTTCTTC. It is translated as CASSFGPGNEQFF.

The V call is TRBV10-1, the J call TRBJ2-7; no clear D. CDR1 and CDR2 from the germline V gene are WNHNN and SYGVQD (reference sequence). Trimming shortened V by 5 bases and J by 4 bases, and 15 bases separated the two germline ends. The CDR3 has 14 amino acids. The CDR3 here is CASSRPQATYEQYF. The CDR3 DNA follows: TGCGCCAGCAGTAGACCCCAAGCTACGTACGAGCAGTACTTC.

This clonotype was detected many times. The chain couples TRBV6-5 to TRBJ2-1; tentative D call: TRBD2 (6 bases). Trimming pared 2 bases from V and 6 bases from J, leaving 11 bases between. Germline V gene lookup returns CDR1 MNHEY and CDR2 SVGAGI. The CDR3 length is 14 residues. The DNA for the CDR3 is TGTGCCAGCAGTTACGTTGGGGGGACCAATGAGCAGTTCTTC. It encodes CASSYVGGTNEQFF.

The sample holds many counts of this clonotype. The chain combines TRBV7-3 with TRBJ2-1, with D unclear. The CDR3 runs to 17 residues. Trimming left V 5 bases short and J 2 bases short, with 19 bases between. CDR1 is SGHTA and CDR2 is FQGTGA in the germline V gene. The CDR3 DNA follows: TGTGCCAGCAGCCCAAACGGCATGGCCAGCCCCTACAATGAGCAGTTCTTC. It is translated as CASSPNGMASPYNEQFF.

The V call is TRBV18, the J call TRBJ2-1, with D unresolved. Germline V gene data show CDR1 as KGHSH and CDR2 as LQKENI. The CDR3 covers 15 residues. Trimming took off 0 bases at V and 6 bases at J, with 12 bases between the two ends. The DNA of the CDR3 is TGTGCCAGCTCACCACCGCACTCATCTTTCAATGAGCAGTTCTTC. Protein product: CASSPPHSSFNEQFF.

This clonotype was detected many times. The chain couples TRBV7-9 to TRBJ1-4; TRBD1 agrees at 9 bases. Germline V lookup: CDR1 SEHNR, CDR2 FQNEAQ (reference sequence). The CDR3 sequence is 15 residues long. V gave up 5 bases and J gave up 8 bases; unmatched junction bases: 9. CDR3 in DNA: TGTGCCAGCAGCGCCGGGACAGGGTCCTGGGAAAAACTGTTTTTT. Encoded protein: CASSAGTGSWEKLFF.

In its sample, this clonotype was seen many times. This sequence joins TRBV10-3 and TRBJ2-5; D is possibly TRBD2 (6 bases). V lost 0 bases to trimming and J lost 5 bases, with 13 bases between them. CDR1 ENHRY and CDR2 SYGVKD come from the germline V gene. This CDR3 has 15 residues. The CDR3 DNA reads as TGTGCCATCAGTGAGTCTAGCGGCCTGGGGGAGACCCAGTACTTC. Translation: CAISESSGLGETQYF.

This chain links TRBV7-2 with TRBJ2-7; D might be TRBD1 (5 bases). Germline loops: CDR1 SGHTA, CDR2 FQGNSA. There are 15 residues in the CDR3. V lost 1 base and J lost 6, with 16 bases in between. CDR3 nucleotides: TGTGCCAGCAGCTTAGAGGGGCAGTTGTTGGGCGAGCAGTACTTC. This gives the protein CASSLEGQLLGEQYF.

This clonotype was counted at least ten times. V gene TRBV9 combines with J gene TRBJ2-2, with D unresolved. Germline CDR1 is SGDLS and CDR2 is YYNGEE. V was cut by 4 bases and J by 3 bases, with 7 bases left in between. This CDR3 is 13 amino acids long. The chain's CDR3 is CASSRRDTGELFF. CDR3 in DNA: TGTGCCAGCAGCCGACGGGACACCGGGGAGCTGTTTTTT. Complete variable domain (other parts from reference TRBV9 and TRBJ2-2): DSGVTQTPKHLITATGQRVTLRCSPRSGDLSVYWYQQSLDQGLQFLIQYYNGEERAKGNILERFSAQQFPDLHSELNLSSLELGDSALYFCASSRRDTGELFFGEGSRLTVL.

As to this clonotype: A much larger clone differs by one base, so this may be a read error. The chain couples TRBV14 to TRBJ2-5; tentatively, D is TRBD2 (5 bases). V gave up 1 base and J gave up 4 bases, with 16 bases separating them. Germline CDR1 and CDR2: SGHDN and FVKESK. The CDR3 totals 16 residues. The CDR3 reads CASSQGAVGIRETQYF. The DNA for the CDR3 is TGTGCCAGCAGCCAAGGAGCGGTAGGGATCAGAGAGACCCAGTACTTC.

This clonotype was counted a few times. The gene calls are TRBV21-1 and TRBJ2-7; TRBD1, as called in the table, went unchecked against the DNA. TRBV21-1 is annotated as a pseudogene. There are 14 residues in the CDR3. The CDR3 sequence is CASTLDRVLNEQYF. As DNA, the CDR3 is TGTGCCAGCACCCTCGACAGGGTCTTAAACGAGCAGTACTTC.

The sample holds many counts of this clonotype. CDR3 region: CASIPLGRNYGYTF. CDR3 DNA: TGTGCCAGCATCCCTCTAGGGCGGAACTATGGCTACACCTTC. The V call is TRBV7-9, the J call TRBJ1-2; the D is unclear. The CDR3 runs 14 residues. V dropped 7 bases and J dropped 2 bases, with 14 bases sitting between them. Germline V gene sequence: CDR1 SEHNR, CDR2 FQNEAQ (reference sequence).

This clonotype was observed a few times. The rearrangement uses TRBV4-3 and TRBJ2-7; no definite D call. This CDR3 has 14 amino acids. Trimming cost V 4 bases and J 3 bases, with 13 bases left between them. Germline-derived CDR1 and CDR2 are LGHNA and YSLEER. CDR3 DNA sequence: TGCGCCAGCAGCCCGAACCAGGCCGGCTACGAGCAGTACTTC. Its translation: CASSPNQAGYEQYF.

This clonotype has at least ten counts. The chain's CDR3 is CASSSGSDSYEQYF. In DNA, the CDR3 is TGTGCCAGCAGTTCTGGGTCAGACTCTTACGAGCAGTACTTC. The chain links TRBV6-2 or TRBV6-3 to TRBJ2-7; D gene ambiguous. V dropped 4 bases and J dropped 4 bases, with 14 bases sitting between them. Germline values: CDR1 MNHEY, CDR2 SVGEGT. This CDR3 contains 14 residues.

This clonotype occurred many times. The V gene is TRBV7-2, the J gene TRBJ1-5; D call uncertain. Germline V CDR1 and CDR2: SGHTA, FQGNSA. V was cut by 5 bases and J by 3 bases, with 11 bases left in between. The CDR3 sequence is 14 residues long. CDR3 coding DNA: TGTGCCAGCAGCCTCGGATGGGCCAATCAGCCCCAGCATTTT. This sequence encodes CASSLGWANQPQHF.

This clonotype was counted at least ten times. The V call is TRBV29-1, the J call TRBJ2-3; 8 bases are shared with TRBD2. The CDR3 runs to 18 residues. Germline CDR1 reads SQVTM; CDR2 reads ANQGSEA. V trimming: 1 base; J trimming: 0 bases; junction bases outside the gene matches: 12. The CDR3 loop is CSVEGGDLAGFSTDTQYF. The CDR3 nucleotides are TGCAGCGTTGAAGGGGGGGATTTAGCGGGGTTTAGCACAGATACGCAGTATTTT.

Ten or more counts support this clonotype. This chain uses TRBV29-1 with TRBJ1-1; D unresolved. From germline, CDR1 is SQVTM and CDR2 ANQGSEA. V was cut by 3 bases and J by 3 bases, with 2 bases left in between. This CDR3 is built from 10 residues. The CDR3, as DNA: TGCAGCGTTGAGTACACTGAAGCTTTCTTT. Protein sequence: CSVEYTEAFF.

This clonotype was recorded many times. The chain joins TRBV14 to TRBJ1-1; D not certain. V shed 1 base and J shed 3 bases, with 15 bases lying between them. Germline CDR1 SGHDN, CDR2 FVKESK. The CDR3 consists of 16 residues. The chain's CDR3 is CASSQGAGHRDTEAFF. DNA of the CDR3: TGTGCCAGCAGCCAAGGGGCAGGTCACCGGGACACTGAAGCTTTCTTT.

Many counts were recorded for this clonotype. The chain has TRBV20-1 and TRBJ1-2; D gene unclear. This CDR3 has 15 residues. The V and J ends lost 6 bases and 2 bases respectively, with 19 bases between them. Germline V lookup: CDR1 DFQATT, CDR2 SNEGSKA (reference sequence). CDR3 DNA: TGCAGTGCCCCTTTAGCCAATAACTCAAACTATGGCTACACCTTC. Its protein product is CSAPLANNSNYGYTF.